Sequencing of this T cell receptor (beta chain) was carried out in a study of blood T cell repertoires in COVID-19. Study-wide context: From the United States, Italy and Spain came samples of acute and convalescent COVID-19. PBMCs, B-cell-depleted T cells, or T cells were the source of the cDNA or gDNA that made up the material.

In the original processing: From reference gene primer amplification, estimates of nucleated cell counts were derived. Some clones are missing from TCRdb's copy, which holds only in-frame ones; the method was immunoSEQ multiplex PCR. D and trimming were read from the DNA, whereas the V and J calls and clone size are those reported in that table. The sample has 150,000 to 200,000 clones; more than 75% are singletons. The germline V gene has CDR1 SGHRS and CDR2 YFSETQ. There are 16 residues in the CDR3. V lost 0 bases to trimming and J lost 0 bases, with 12 bases between them. The specimen sequenced was peripheral blood. The source of this sequence is a man aged 55 to 70 with active or convalescent COVID-19. The rearrangement joins TRBV5-1 to TRBJ1-1, with unresolved D. The CDR3 DNA reads as TGCGCCAGCAGCTTGGATACGTGGCGGGTGAACACTGAAGCTTTCTTT. It encodes CASSLDTWRVNTEAFF.